This T cell receptor (beta chain) emerged from a study of cytomegalovirus exposure and HLA in healthy donors. Findings and limits, study-wide: Later on, an analysis showed TCR association rates differing by HLA locus, with DRB1 the most and HLA-C the fewest. Most TCR beta V segments were productive about 90% or about 30% of the time in an earlier analysis.

Germline lookup yields CDR1 MGHRA and CDR2 YSYEKL. The junction had 13 bases not matched to a gene; V was cut back by 4 bases and J by 5 bases. The CDR3 contains 17 residues. Concerning this clone: Its antigen remains unidentified.

The primer mix had 60 Vbeta and 13 Jbeta primers. Some clones are missing from TCRdb's copy, which holds only in-frame ones; the method was immunoSEQ multiplex PCR. The sample contains 200,000 to 250,000 clones, about 80% of which appear only once. The sequenced sample was PBMCs. The clonotype comes from a man in his late teens or twenties in good health and CMV-seronegative. This chain links TRBV4-1 with TRBJ2-1, with 8 nucleotides matching TRBD2. The CDR3 nucleotides read TGCGCCAGCAGCCCCAATCCGATAGCGGGAAGCAACAATGAGCAGTTCTTC. This translates into CASSPNPIAGSNNEQFF.